This T cell receptor (beta chain) was obtained from a study of long-term antiretroviral therapy in people with HIV. For this clone: Its target is unknown.

Assay version v3.0 of immunoSEQ was used, and it was run at survey level. The data were produced by immunoSEQ multiplex PCR, yet TCRdb's version contains in-frame clones alone and is incomplete. Found here are almost 30,000 clones, over 85% of them singletons; the top ten hold 6% to 7%. Study-wide results and caveats: Among HIV repertoires, CDR3 length ranges were narrower than those of controls. Blood dating 2004 to 2017 may reflect older ART regimens. Repertoire dominance by clones expanded before ART was seen at all time points.

The CDR3 is made up of 12 amino acids. Trimming removed 1 base at V and 8 bases at J, with 8 bases between. CDR1 and CDR2 (germline): SGHTA, FQGNSA. V is TRBV7-2 and J is TRBJ2-5; the D is unclear. The sample was unsorted PBMCs, taken roughly 6.3 years after starting antiretroviral therapy. This receptor was identified in a woman in her thirties or forties with HIV. The CDR3 sequence is CASSLVDFTQYF. The DNA of the CDR3 is TGTGCCAGCAGCTTAGTGGATTTTACCCAGTACTTC.